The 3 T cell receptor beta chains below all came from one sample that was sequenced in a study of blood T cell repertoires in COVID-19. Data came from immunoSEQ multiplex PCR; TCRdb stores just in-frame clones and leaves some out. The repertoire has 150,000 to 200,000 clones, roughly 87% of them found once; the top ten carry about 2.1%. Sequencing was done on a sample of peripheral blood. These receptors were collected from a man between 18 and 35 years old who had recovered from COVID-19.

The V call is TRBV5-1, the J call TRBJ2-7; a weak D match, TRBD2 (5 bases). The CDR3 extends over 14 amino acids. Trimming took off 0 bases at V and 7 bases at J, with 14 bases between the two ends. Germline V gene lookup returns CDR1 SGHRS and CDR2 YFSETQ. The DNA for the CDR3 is TGCGCCAGCAGCTTGGACTACCCCTCGGGGGAGCAGTACTTC. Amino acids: CASSLDYPSGEQYF. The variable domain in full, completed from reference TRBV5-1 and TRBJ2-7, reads KAGVTQTPRYLIKTRGQQVTLSCSPISGHRSVSWYQQTPGQGLQFLFEYFSETQRNKGNFPGRFSGRQFSNSRSEMNVSTLELGDSALYLCASSLDYPSGEQYFGPGTRLTVT.

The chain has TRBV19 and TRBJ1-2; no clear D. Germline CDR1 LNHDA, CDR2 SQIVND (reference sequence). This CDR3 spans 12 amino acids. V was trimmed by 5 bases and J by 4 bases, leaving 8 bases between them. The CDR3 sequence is CASSPSFYGYTF. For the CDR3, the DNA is TGTGCCAGTAGTCCCTCGTTCTATGGCTACACCTTC.

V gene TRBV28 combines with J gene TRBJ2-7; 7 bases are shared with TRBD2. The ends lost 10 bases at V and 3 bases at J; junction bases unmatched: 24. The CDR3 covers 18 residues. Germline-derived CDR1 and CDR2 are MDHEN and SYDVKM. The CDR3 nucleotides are TGTGCCACCCTTCCGGGCGGAAGAGAGGGAGGGACGTTCTACGAGCAGTACTTC. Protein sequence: CATLPGGREGGTFYEQYF.